The sequence of this T cell receptor beta chain was determined in a study of T cell clonality in common variable immunodeficiency (dated by TCRdb to 2013 to 2016). The full study reports these points: Correlations between repertoire features and clinical complications were limited by patient heterogeneity within the CVID cohort. Despite equal DNA input, controls averaged about 79,000 unique sequences per sample versus about 31,547 in CVID samples. Compared with healthy controls, CVID subjects showed increased TCRbeta clonality (t-test p = 0.018), a feature most characteristic of about a third of subjects. According to the authors, figuring out what caused the increased clonality in CVID would require sequencing the repertoires of T cell subpopulations. Healthy controls shared more TCRbeta clones with each other than CVID subjects shared among themselves (p < 0.0001). Reportedly, TCRbeta sequences from CVID had fewer deletions and N-nucleotide insertions, and highly modified clones with 13 or more V deletions were absent from CVID.

Comment on this clone: The antigen it recognizes is unknown. Read data end 3 residues before the CDR3 end; the end is taken from the germline J gene.

Most of the CVID patients and most of the healthy controls were of Caucasian heritage. Heparinized peripheral whole blood samples of about 5 to 8 ml were obtained from each donor. Genomic DNA from adults with common variable immune deficiency (CVID) and from healthy adult controls was used to sequence TCRbeta CDR3 repertoires. There were approximately 22 healthy adult volunteers in the control group (about 12 female and 10 or so male), ranging in age from about 23 to 75 years, with a mean age of almost 35. Diluted blood was subjected to density centrifugation over Hypaque 1077 or Ficoll-Paque for isolation of peripheral blood mononuclear cells. Genomic DNA was obtained from unsorted mononuclear cells through either Qiagen column purification or a centrifugation-based method. Trimming removed 4 bases from V and 7 bases from J; the gene matches leave 4 bases unexplained. In the germline V gene (reference sequence), CDR1 corresponds to LNHDA and CDR2 to SQIVND. The CDR3 sequence holds 13 residues, the cysteine and phenylalanine included. Shown are 30 bases from within the CDR3, in frame from base 1.

For sequencing, equivalent amounts of genomic DNA were input from CVID and control samples. For every sample, a 60 bp segment covering the rearranged TCRbeta CDR3 region was amplified and then sequenced. TCRbeta amplification used the immunoSEQ assay, a bias-corrected multiplex PCR with high-throughput sequencing. The paper's processing steps were these. Each unique nucleotide sequence was treated as a clone and annotated with V, D and J genes, copy number and frequency. Sequences were labeled productive if in frame, and non-productive if out of frame or containing stop codons. As previously described, clonality was calculated on the basis of Shannon's entropy. The predicted amino acid sequences of productive clones were used to derive mean CDR3 Kyte-Doolittle hydropathy. The R hclust function was used to hierarchically cluster scaled V gene usage with Manhattan distance and complete linkage. Sharing of clones by CDR3 amino acid sequence was evaluated through resampling of 12 repertoires per group over 100 rounds. Repertoires were searched for approximately 77 published EBV-specific and around 240 published CMV-specific TCRbeta sequences. After a couple of CVID samples that produced fewer than 10,000 sequences were dropped from the analysis, around 41 CVID repertoires remained. Sourced from immuneACCESS, this table was stored by TCRdb with only in-frame sequences that have V and J called. A share of the clones is absent; for the studies checked, an unresolved V gene accounts for under half, and the remainder has no known explanation. V and J calls and clone size are those listed in that table; D and trimming were worked out from the DNA. The sample features about 35,000 clones, and none is a singleton. The biggest ten clones account for around 2.8% of the sample.

The TCR sequence derives from a person between 18 and 75 years old in good health. Recombination joined TRBV19 with TRBJ2-1, with 7 central nucleotides matching TRBD2. Sequencing used peripheral blood mononuclear cells. The CDR3 region: CASSSGRGNEQFF. The covered CDR3 bases are TGTGCCAGTAGTAGCGGGAGAGGAAATGAG.